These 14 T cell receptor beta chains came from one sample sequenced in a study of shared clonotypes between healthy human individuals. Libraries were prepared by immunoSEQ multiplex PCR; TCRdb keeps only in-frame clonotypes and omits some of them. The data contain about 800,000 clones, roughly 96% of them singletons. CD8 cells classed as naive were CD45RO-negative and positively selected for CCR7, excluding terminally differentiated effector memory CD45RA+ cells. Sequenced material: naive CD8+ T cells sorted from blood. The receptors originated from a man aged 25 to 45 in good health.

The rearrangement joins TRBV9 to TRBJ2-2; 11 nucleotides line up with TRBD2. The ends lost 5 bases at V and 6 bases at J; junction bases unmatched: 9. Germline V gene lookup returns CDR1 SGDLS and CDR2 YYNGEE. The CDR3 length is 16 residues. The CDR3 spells CASSGNSGRAAGELFF. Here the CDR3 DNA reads TGTGCCAGCAGTGGGAATAGCGGGAGGGCGGCCGGGGAGCTGTTTTTT.

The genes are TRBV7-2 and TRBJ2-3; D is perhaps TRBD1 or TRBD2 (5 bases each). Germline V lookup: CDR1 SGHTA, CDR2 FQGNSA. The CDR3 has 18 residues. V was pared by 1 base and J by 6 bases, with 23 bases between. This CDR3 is CASSLVGRDPYTWDTQYF. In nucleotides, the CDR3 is TGTGCCAGCAGCTTAGTGGGACGGGACCCCTACACGTGGGATACGCAGTATTTT.

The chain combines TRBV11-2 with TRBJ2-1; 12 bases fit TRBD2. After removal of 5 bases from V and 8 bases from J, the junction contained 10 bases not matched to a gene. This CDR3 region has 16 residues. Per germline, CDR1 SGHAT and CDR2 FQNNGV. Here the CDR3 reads CASSLLTSGSGHEQFF. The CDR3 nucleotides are TGTGCCAGCAGCCTGCTGACTAGCGGGAGTGGGCATGAGCAGTTCTTC.

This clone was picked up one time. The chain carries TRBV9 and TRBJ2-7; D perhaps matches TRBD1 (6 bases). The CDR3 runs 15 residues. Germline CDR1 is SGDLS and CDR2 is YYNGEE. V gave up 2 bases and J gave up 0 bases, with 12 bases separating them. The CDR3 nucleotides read TGTGCCAGCAGCGTTGTGGACAGTCCCTCCTACGAGCAGTACTTC. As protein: CASSVVDSPSYEQYF.

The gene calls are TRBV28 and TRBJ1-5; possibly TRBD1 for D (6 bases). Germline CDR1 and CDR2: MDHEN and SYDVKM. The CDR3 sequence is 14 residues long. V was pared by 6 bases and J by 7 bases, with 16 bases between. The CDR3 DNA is TGTGCCAGCAGGATACAGGGTGGGAGGCAGCCCCAGCATTTT. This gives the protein CASRIQGGRQPQHF.

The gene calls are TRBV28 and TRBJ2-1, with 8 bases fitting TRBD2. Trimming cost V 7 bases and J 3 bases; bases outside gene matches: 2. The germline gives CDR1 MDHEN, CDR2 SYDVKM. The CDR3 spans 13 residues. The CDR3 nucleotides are TGTGCCAGCATCCGGGAGGGCTACAATGAGCAGTTCTTC. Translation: CASIREGYNEQFF.

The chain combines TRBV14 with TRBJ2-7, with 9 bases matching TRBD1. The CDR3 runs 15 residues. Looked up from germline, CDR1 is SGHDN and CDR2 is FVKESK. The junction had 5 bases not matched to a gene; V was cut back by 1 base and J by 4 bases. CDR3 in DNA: TGTGCCAGCAGCCAAGTTGGGACAGGGTGGTACGAGCAGTACTTC. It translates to CASSQVGTGWYEQYF.

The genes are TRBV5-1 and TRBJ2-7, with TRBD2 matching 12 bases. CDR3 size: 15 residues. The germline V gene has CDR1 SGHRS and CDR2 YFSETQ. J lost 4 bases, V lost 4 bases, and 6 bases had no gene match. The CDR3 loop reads CASSISTSGRYEQYF. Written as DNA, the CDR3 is TGCGCCAGCAGCATTAGCACTAGCGGGAGGTACGAGCAGTACTTC.

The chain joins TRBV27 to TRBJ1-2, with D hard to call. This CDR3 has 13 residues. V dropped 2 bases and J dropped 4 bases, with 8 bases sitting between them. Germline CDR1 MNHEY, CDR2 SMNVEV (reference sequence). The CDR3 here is CASSLRQTYGYTF. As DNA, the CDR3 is TGTGCCAGCAGTTTAAGACAAACCTATGGCTACACCTTC.

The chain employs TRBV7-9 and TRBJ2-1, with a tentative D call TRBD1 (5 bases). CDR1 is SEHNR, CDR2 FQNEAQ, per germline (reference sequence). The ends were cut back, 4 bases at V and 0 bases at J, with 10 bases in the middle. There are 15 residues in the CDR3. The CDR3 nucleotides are TGTGCCAGCAGCTCCCGACAGAGCTCCTACAATGAGCAGTTCTTC. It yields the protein CASSSRQSSYNEQFF. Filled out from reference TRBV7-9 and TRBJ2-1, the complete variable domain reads DTGVSQNPRHKITKRGQNVTFRCDPISEHNRLYWYRQTLGQGPEFLTYFQNEAQLEKSRLLSDRFSAERPKGSFSTLEIQRTEQGDSAMYLCASSSRQSSYNEQFFGPGTRLTVL.

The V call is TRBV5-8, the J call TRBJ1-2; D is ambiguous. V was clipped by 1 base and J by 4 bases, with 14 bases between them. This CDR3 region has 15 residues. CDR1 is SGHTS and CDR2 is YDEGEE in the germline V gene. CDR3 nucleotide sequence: TGTGCCAGCAGCTTGACTCAACAGCTCTCCTATGGCTACACCTTC. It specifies CASSLTQQLSYGYTF.

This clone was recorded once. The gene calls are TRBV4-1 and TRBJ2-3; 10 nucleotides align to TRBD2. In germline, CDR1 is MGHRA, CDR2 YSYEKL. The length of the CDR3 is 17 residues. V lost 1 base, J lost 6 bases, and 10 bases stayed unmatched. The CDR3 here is CASSQAALAGPGDTQYF. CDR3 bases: TGCGCCAGCAGCCAAGCGGCACTAGCGGGGCCTGGGGATACGCAGTATTTT.

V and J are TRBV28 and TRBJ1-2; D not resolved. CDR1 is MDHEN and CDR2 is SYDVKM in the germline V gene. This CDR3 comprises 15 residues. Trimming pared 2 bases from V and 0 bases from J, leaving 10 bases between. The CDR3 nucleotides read TGTGCCAGCAGTTTAACAGTGTCTGCTAACTATGGCTACACCTTC. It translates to CASSLTVSANYGYTF.

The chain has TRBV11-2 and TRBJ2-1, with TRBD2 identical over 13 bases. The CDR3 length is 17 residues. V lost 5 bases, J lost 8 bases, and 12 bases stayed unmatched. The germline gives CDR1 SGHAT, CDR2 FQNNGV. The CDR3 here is CASSPPEVLAGGYEQFF. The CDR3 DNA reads TGTGCCAGCAGCCCCCCCGAGGTACTAGCGGGAGGGTATGAGCAGTTCTTC.